This TCR beta chain is drawn from a study of beta chain features in type 1 diabetes. Study-wide points: Researchers report that Type 1 diabetes patients had moderately but significantly shorter TCRB CDR3s across all four CD4+ subsets.

This clone turned up a few times. Its matching antigen is unknown. The authors reverse transcribed all of the isolated RNA, so sequencing captured expressed TCRB transcripts. Clones were read by immunoSEQ multiplex PCR, and TCRdb kept only the in-frame ones, dropping some. The sample has approximately 380,000 clones; more than 13% are singletons. This CDR3 has 14 residues. Germline V CDR1 and CDR2: MDHEN, SYDVKM. Trimming stripped 6 bases from V and 0 bases from J, with 9 bases between. Sequencing was carried out using naive CD4+ T cells from blood. The genes are TRBV28 and TRBJ1-3; no clear D gene. The source is a woman aged 18-29 years in good health. DNA for the CDR3: TGTGCCAGCAGACGAGCCTTCTCTGGAAACACCATATATTTT. Amino acid sequence: CASRRAFSGNTIYF.